These 5 T cell receptor beta chains came from one sample sequenced in a study of blood T cell repertoires in COVID-19. Profiled with immunoSEQ multiplex PCR; TCRdb holds only in-frame clones, not every one. The sample shows around 63,000 clones, just over 85% of them seen only once. The sequenced sample consisted of peripheral blood. These receptors were taken from a woman of 80 years or more with active COVID-19.

The chain couples TRBV7-2 to TRBJ2-2, with D possibly matching TRBD1 (6 bases). V was clipped by 10 bases and J by 4 bases, with 13 bases between them. Per the germline V gene, CDR1 is SGHTA and CDR2 is FQGNSA. CDR3 length equals 13 residues. The CDR3 reads CATQGIRTGELFF. The CDR3 coding sequence is TGTGCCACACAGGGTATTCGCACCGGGGAGCTGTTTTTT.

The chain combines TRBV6-5 with TRBJ2-7; D may be TRBD1 (6 bases). V lost 2 bases to trimming and J lost 2 bases, with 10 bases between them. Germline values: CDR1 MNHEY, CDR2 SVGAGI. The CDR3 extends over 14 amino acids. CDR3 region: CASSYNRDTYEQYF. The CDR3, as DNA: TGTGCCAGCAGTTACAACAGGGACACCTACGAGCAGTACTTC.

This clone was picked up a small number of times. The chain has TRBV5-4 and TRBJ2-6; 9 bases align to TRBD1. Germline trimming cut 0 bases from V and 1 base from J; bases unmatched to any gene: 5. The CDR3 consists of 18 residues. The germline V gene encodes CDR1 SGHNT and CDR2 YYREEE (reference sequence). The CDR3 DNA is TGTGCCAGCAGCTTGGGTTCACAGGGGGCGTCTGGGGCCAACGTCCTGACTTTC. It encodes CASSLGSQGASGANVLTF.

This clone is a singleton in its sample. This CDR3 reads CASSFTSDRYNSPLHF. For the CDR3, the DNA is TGTGCCAGCAGCTTTACAAGCGACAGATATAATTCACCCCTCCACTTT. V gene TRBV5-8 combines with J gene TRBJ1-6, with D tentatively TRBD1 (5 bases). Trimming took 2 bases from V and 4 from J, leaving 13 bases between them. The CDR3 loop spans 16 amino acids. Looked up from germline, CDR1 is SGHTS and CDR2 is YDEGEE.

Only a few counts were recorded for this clone. The chain couples TRBV4-2 to TRBJ1-1; D not certain. Trimming pared 0 bases from V and 6 bases from J, leaving 17 bases between. The CDR3 is 16 residues long. Germline V gives CDR1 LGHNA, CDR2 YNFKEQ. CDR3 region: CASSQDMSSLGAEAFF. CDR3 coding DNA: TGTGCCAGCAGCCAAGATATGAGTTCTCTCGGGGCTGAAGCTTTCTTT.